Presented here are 30 T cell receptor beta chains from one specimen sequenced in a study of shared clonotypes between healthy human individuals. Measured with immunoSEQ multiplex PCR; TCRdb has only the in-frame clones, and not every one. This table has 400,000 to 600,000 clones, nearly 80% appearing once. Material for sequencing was PBMCs. Receptors were obtained from a middle-aged woman in good health. Some clones in this sample may be carry-over from other donors' samples.

V and J are TRBV10-3 and TRBJ1-1, with unresolved D. This CDR3 is 12 amino acids long. Germline CDR1 reads ENHRY; CDR2 reads SYGVKD. V shed 4 bases and J shed 0 bases, with 3 bases lying between them. CDR3 in amino acids: CAISGVNTEAFF. The CDR3 nucleotides are TGTGCCATCAGTGGGGTGAACACTGAAGCTTTCTTT.

The chain links TRBV7-9 to TRBJ2-1, with D uncertain. This CDR3 has 13 amino acids. V shed 4 bases and J shed 5 bases, with 9 bases lying between them. CDR1 and CDR2 (germline): SEHNR, FQNEAQ (reference sequence). CDR3 bases: TGTGCCAGCAGCTACGTTACCAACAATGAGCAGTTCTTC. It encodes CASSYVTNNEQFF.

V usage is TRBV27 and J usage is TRBJ2-4, with D perhaps TRBD1 (5 bases). The CDR3 has 11 residues. Germline V gene data show CDR1 as MNHEY and CDR2 as SMNVEV (reference sequence). Between the trimmed V and J ends, which lost 11 bases and 4 bases, there was a span of 9 bases. The CDR3 DNA reads as TGTGCCGTTCAGGGTAAAAACATTCAGTACTTC. Translation gives CAVQGKNIQYF.

The chain recombines TRBV27 with TRBJ1-4; D call uncertain. V lost 6 bases and J 4 bases, leaving 9 bases between the germline ends. CDR3 length: 13 amino acids. The germline V gene has CDR1 MNHEY and CDR2 SMNVEV (reference sequence). Written as DNA, the CDR3 is TGTGCCAGCAGACCTATGGGTAATGAAAAACTGTTTTTT. Translating gives CASRPMGNEKLFF.

This clone was picked up many times. The rearrangement links TRBV5-1 to TRBJ2-3; perhaps D is TRBD1 or TRBD2 (5 bases each). Germline-derived CDR1 and CDR2 are SGHRS and YFSETQ. The CDR3 contains 13 residues. Deletions cut 0 bases from V and 7 bases from J, with 9 bases between. The CDR3 here is CASSLDRRYTQYF. CDR3 DNA: TGCGCCAGCAGCTTGGACAGGAGGTATACGCAGTATTTT.

This clone was detected once. The chain recombines TRBV7-3 with TRBJ2-5; perhaps TRBD1 as D (6 bases). The CDR3 covers 16 residues. The germline V and J ends were trimmed by 5 bases and 7 bases, with 23 bases remaining between them. Germline lookup yields CDR1 SGHTA and CDR2 FQGTGA. The CDR3 DNA reads as TGTGCCAGCAGCCCTTCCGGGACACGGGCAGGATGGACCCAGTACTTC. Translated: CASSPSGTRAGWTQYF.

This sequence joins TRBV10-3 and TRBJ1-2; D possibly corresponds to TRBD1 (6 bases). Trimming took off 6 bases at V and 6 bases at J, with 20 bases between the two ends. The CDR3 is 15 residues long. CDR1 and CDR2 from the germline V gene are ENHRY and SYGVKD. DNA of the CDR3: TGTGCCATCAGCACCGGACAGCCCACCCATGATGGCTACACCTTC. Residues: CAISTGQPTHDGYTF.

This clone appeared once. The gene calls are TRBV10-3 and TRBJ1-2; the D is unclear. The CDR3 is 14 amino acids. V lost 2 bases and J 0 bases, leaving 7 bases between the germline ends. Per the germline V gene, CDR1 is ENHRY and CDR2 is SYGVKD. The DNA of the CDR3 is TGTGCCATCAGTGAGACGGCGTCTAACTATGGCTACACCTTC. It is translated as CAISETASNYGYTF.

This chain joins TRBV19 and TRBJ2-2; possible D gene TRBD2, 5 bases. CDR1 is LNHDA, CDR2 SQIVND, per germline (reference sequence). CDR3 length: 13 amino acids. V gave up 2 bases and J gave up 7 bases, with 8 bases separating them. CDR3 loop: CASSISEGGELFF. In nucleotides, the CDR3 is TGTGCCAGTAGTATAAGTGAGGGCGGGGAGCTGTTTTTT.

In its sample, this clone was seen once. The chain links TRBV27 to TRBJ1-2, with 8 nucleotides matching TRBD1. This CDR3 has 15 amino acids. V lost 6 bases and J lost 1; bases outside the gene matches: 7. The germline V gene encodes CDR1 MNHEY and CDR2 SMNVEV (reference sequence). CDR3 DNA: TGTGCCAGCAGGGGGGCAGGGGGCATTAACTATGGCTACACCTTC. Translated: CASRGAGGINYGYTF.

V usage is TRBV28 and J usage is TRBJ1-2; no clear D gene. Germline V gene sequence: CDR1 MDHEN, CDR2 SYDVKM. Trimming took 7 bases from V and 5 from J, leaving 17 bases between them. This CDR3 is 14 amino acids long. CDR3 protein: CASNLLRREYGYTF. For the CDR3, the DNA is TGTGCCAGCAACTTACTACGTAGGGAATATGGCTACACCTTC.

Points on this clone: The same CDR3 can be traced to other DNA sequences in this sample. This rearrangement joins TRBV6-6 to TRBJ2-7, with D possibly matching TRBD2 (5 bases). Germline lookup yields CDR1 MNHNY and CDR2 SVGAGI (reference sequence). V was trimmed by 8 bases and J by 2 bases, leaving 10 bases between them. The CDR3 consists of 12 residues. The CDR3 sequence is CASSPGTYEQYF. CDR3 coding DNA: TGTGCCAGCTCCCCGGGGACCTACGAGCAGTACTTC.

The chain combines TRBV2 with TRBJ1-2, with D perhaps matching TRBD1 (6 bases). The CDR3 spans 13 residues. CDR1 is SNHLY, CDR2 FYNNEI, per germline. Trimming stripped 6 bases from V and 4 bases from J, with 12 bases between. The CDR3 here is CASRGQGRYGYTF. CDR3 DNA sequence: TGTGCCAGCAGGGGGCAGGGGCGCTATGGCTACACCTTC.

The rearrangement uses TRBV9 and TRBJ1-3, with no clear D. The CDR3 runs to 16 residues. The V gene's germline CDR1 is SGDLS and CDR2 YYNGEE. Trimming stripped 1 base from V and 0 bases from J, with 11 bases between. This chain's CDR3 is CASSVRSSGSGNTIYF. Written as DNA, the CDR3 is TGTGCCAGCAGCGTACGGTCCAGCGGCTCTGGAAACACCATATATTTT. Filled out from reference TRBV9 and TRBJ1-3, the complete variable domain reads DSGVTQTPKHLITATGQRVTLRCSPRSGDLSVYWYQQSLDQGLQFLIQYYNGEERAKGNILERFSAQQFPDLHSELNLSSLELGDSALYFCASSVRSSGSGNTIYFGEGSWLTVV.

This chain links TRBV7-3 with TRBJ2-5, with D possibly being TRBD2 (5 bases). CDR1 and CDR2 from the germline V gene are SGHTA and FQGTGA. The CDR3 length is 12 residues. V lost 5 bases and J lost 10, with 14 bases in between. CDR3 loop: CASSPGGELQYF. As DNA, the CDR3 is TGTGCCAGCAGCCCCGGTGGGGAGCTCCAGTACTTC.

The chain recombines TRBV27 with TRBJ1-4, with D possibly TRBD1 on 5 matching bases. Germline V gene sequence: CDR1 MNHEY, CDR2 SMNVEV (reference sequence). The CDR3 runs 14 residues. Trimming cost V 8 bases and J 7 bases, with 17 bases left between them. CDR3 loop: CASGRPGAGEKLFF. In DNA form, the CDR3 reads TGTGCCAGCGGGCGGCCTGGGGCGGGTGAAAAACTGTTTTTT.

This chain uses TRBV29-1 with TRBJ2-1; D might be TRBD2 (7 bases). Germline V gives CDR1 SQVTM, CDR2 ANQGSEA. Trimming shortened V by 8 bases and J by 8 bases, and 19 bases separated the two germline ends. CDR3 length: 13 amino acids. For the CDR3, the DNA is TGCAGCTCGGTAGTATCGGGGGGCTATGAGCAGTTCTTC. Amino acids: CSSVVSGGYEQFF.

This rearrangement joins TRBV30 to TRBJ2-1; 7 nucleotides line up with TRBD2. CDR3 length: 15 amino acids. Germline CDR1 and CDR2: GTSNPN and SVGIG (reference sequence). This CDR3 is CGGGRFLKFNNEQFF. DNA of the CDR3: TGTGGGGGAGGGCGCTTCCTCAAGTTCAACAATGAGCAGTTCTTC. Supplemented by reference TRBV30 and TRBJ2-1, the full variable domain reads SQTIHQWPATLVQPVGSPLSLECTVEGTSNPNLYWYRQAAGRGLQLLFYSVGIGQISSEVPQNLSASRPQDRQFILSSKKLLLSDSGFYLCGGGRFLKFNNEQFFGPGTRLTVL.

CDR3 loop: CASSVGGEQYF. CDR3 DNA: TGTGCCAGCAGCGTAGGTGGGGAGCAGTACTTC. J is TRBJ2-5 and V is TRBV9; D perhaps matches TRBD2 (5 bases). The germline gives CDR1 SGDLS, CDR2 YYNGEE. The ends were cut back, 0 bases at V and 11 bases at J, with 8 bases in the middle. The CDR3 is 11 residues long.

The V call is TRBV29-1, the J call TRBJ2-1; D might be TRBD2 (6 bases). Trimming took 5 bases from V and 9 from J, leaving 17 bases between them. The germline gives CDR1 SQVTM, CDR2 ANQGSEA. The CDR3 has 13 amino acids. CDR3 protein: CSVRGSLKGEQFF. The CDR3 DNA reads TGCAGCGTTCGGGGGAGCTTAAAGGGTGAGCAGTTCTTC.

The chain has TRBV11-1 and TRBJ2-3; D perhaps matches TRBD1 (6 bases). V dropped 1 base and J dropped 8 bases, with 13 bases sitting between them. The length of the CDR3 is 14 residues. From germline, CDR1 is SGHAT and CDR2 FQDESV (reference sequence). CDR3 loop: CASSLEPQQGTQYF. The CDR3 DNA reads TGTGCCAGCAGCTTAGAACCCCAACAGGGTACGCAGTATTTT. Filled out from reference TRBV11-1 and TRBJ2-3, the complete variable domain reads EAEVAQSPRYKITEKSQAVAFWCDPISGHATLYWYRQILGQGPELLVQFQDESVVDDSQLPKDRFSAERLKGVDSTLKIQPAELGDSAMYLCASSLEPQQGTQYFGPGTRLTVL.

This sequence joins TRBV15 and TRBJ2-5, with TRBD2 matching 10 bases. Germline CDR1 LNHNV, CDR2 YYDKDF (reference sequence). V shed 0 bases, J shed 5 bases, and the junction held 9 bases outside the gene matches. This CDR3 has 17 residues. The CDR3 protein is CATSRDVASGRGETQYF. DNA of the CDR3: TGTGCCACCAGCAGAGATGTGGCTAGCGGGAGAGGGGAGACCCAGTACTTC.

The chain has TRBV30 and TRBJ2-1; D may be TRBD2 (5 bases). Trimming took off 0 bases at V and 12 bases at J, with 15 bases between the two ends. Germline CDR1 is GTSNPN and CDR2 is SVGIG (reference sequence). The CDR3 runs to 13 residues. The CDR3 DNA reads TGTGCCTGGAGTGTACTGGCGGGCGGCGCGCAGTTCTTC. Amino acid sequence: CAWSVLAGGAQFF.

The chain combines TRBV19 with TRBJ2-3; perhaps TRBD2 as D (5 bases). The germline V gene encodes CDR1 LNHDA and CDR2 SQIVND (reference sequence). The CDR3 has 17 residues. Trimming left V 4 bases short and J 1 base short, with 18 bases between. This chain's CDR3 is CASSKERPAAGTDTQYF. As DNA, the CDR3 is TGTGCCAGTAGTAAAGAGCGGCCCGCGGCTGGCACAGATACGCAGTATTTT.

The chain uses TRBV6-6 and TRBJ1-3; 8 bases line up with TRBD1. The V gene end was trimmed by 5 bases and the J gene end by 2 bases; junction bases not matched to a gene: 8. The CDR3 contains 16 residues. Germline CDR1 MNHNY, CDR2 SVGAGI (reference sequence). CDR3 region: CASSKRTGWTGNTIYF. CDR3 DNA: TGTGCCAGCAGTAAACGGACAGGGTGGACTGGAAACACCATATATTTT.

This clone has more than one count but fewer than ten. The chain's CDR3 is CASSDSGVPAFF. DNA of the CDR3: TGTGCCAGCAGTGACTCTGGGGTGCCAGCTTTCTTT. The rearrangement uses TRBV6-4 and TRBJ1-1, with D uncertain. V shed 0 bases and J shed 10 bases, with 9 bases lying between them. Looked up from germline, CDR1 is MRHNA and CDR2 is SNTAGT. The CDR3 length is 12 residues.

This sequence joins TRBV10-3 and TRBJ2-1; no reliable D call. Germline CDR1 ENHRY, CDR2 SYGVKD. This CDR3 is built from 18 residues. V gave up 2 bases and J gave up 6 bases, with 23 bases separating them. CDR3 region: CAISEKVLTSPTPNEQFF. The CDR3 DNA is TGTGCCATCAGTGAGAAGGTTTTGACTTCCCCTACACCCAATGAGCAGTTCTTC.

V and J are TRBV11-2 and TRBJ2-4; D remains ambiguous. The CDR3 spans 14 residues. Germline-derived CDR1 and CDR2 are SGHAT and FQNNGV. Trimming removed 5 bases at V and 0 bases at J, with 8 bases between. The CDR3: CASSTTIAKNIQYF. The CDR3 nucleotides are TGTGCCAGCAGCACGACCATAGCCAAAAACATTCAGTACTTC.

V is TRBV6-1 and J is TRBJ2-5; 7 bases match TRBD2. V shed 7 bases and J 9 bases; nucleotides not matched to a gene: 17. The CDR3 contains 15 residues. The V gene's germline CDR1 is MNHNS and CDR2 SASEGT. The CDR3 nucleotides are TGTGCCAGCACAAAAAGCGGGATTGGGGGACGGGCCCAGTACTTC. Its protein product is CASTKSGIGGRAQYF.

This chain uses TRBV4-1 with TRBJ2-7; 10 nucleotides agree with TRBD2. The germline V gene encodes CDR1 MGHRA and CDR2 YSYEKL. The ends lost 4 bases at V and 2 bases at J; junction bases unmatched: 5. This CDR3 region has 15 residues. Written as DNA, the CDR3 is TGCGCCAGCAGCCTTGGACTAGCGGAACCCTACGAGCAGTACTTC. It yields the protein CASSLGLAEPYEQYF.